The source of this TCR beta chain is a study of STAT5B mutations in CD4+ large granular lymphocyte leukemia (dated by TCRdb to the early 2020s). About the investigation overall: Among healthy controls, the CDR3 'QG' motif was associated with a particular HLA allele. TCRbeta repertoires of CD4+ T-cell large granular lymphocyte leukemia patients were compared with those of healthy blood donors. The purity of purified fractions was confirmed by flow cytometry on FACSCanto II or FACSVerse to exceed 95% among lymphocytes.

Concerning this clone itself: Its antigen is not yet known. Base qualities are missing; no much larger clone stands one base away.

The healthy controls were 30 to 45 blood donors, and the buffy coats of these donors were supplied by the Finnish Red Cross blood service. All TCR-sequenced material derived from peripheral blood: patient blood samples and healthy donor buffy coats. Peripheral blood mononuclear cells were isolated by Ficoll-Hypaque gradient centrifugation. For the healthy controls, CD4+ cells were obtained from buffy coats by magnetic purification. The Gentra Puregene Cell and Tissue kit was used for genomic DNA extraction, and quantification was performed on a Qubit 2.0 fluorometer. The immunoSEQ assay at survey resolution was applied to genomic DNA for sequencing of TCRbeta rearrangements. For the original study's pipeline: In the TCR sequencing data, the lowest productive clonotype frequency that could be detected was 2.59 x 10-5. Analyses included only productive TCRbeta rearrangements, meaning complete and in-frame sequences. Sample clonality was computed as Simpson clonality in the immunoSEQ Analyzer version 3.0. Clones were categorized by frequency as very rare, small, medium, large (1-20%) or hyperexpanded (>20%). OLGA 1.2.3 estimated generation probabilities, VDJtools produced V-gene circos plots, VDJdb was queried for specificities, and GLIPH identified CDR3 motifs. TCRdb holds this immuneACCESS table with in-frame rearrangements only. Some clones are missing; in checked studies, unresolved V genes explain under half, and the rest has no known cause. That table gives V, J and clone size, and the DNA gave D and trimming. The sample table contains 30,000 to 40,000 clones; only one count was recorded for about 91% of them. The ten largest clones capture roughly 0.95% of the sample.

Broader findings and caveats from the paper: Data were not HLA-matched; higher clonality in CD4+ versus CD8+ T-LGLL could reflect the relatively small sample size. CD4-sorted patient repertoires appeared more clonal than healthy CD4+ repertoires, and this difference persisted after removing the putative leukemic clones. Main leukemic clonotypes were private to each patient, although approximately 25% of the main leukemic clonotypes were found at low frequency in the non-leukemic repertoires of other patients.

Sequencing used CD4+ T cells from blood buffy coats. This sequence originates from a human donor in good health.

The CDR3 sequence is CASSQDSTSGHSYEQYF. The DNA sequence follows: TGTGCCAGCAGCCAAGATAGCACCAGCGGACACTCCTACGAGCAGTACTTC. The V and J segments used are TRBV4-2 and TRBJ2-7; the D gene is perhaps TRBD1 or TRBD2, as each covers 5 bases. V sheds 0 bases and J sheds 0 bases, leaving 15 bases between their ends. Counted from cysteine to phenylalanine, this CDR3 has 17 amino acids. The retained sequence is limited to the CDR3, 51 bases, with the frame set at the first base. CDR1 LGHNA and CDR2 YNFKEQ are derived from the germline V gene.